These 30 T cell receptor beta chains were all obtained from the same sample, sequenced in a study of cytotoxic CD8 clonotypes in ibrutinib-treated CLL. Here immunoSEQ multiplex PCR was the method, and the copy in TCRdb shows in-frame clones only, minus some. The table records tens of thousands of clones, around 53% of them present only once. Material: PBMCs, obtained before ibrutinib treatment. These receptors all come from a human donor with chronic lymphocytic leukemia.

In this sample, this clone turned up a few times. The chain links TRBV6-5 to TRBJ1-3; D may be TRBD1 (5 bases). The CDR3 is 14 residues long. V lost 5 bases and J lost 2, with 10 bases in between. In germline, CDR1 is MNHEY, CDR2 SVGAGI. The CDR3 nucleotides are TGTGCCAGCAGTGATGAGGGGACTGGAAACACCATATATTTT. Translation: CASSDEGTGNTIYF.

The V call is TRBV4-1, the J call TRBJ1-6; D gene unclear. V was trimmed by 0 bases and J by 8 bases, leaving 11 bases between them. Germline CDR1 MGHRA, CDR2 YSYEKL. The CDR3 totals 15 residues. The chain's CDR3 is CASSQDPGPDSPLHF. Here the CDR3 DNA reads TGCGCCAGCAGCCAAGATCCTGGACCGGATTCACCCCTCCACTTT.

This clone was detected only once. The chain recombines TRBV9 with TRBJ2-1, with TRBD1 as a possible D gene (6 bases). CDR3 length: 13 amino acids. The germline V gene has CDR1 SGDLS and CDR2 YYNGEE. V gave up 4 bases and J gave up 7 bases, with 12 bases separating them. The CDR3 bases are TGTGCCAGCAGCATCTACAGGGATAATGAGCAGTTCTTC. Protein product: CASSIYRDNEQFF.

The CDR3 here is CASSLQGLGTEAFF. The CDR3 DNA is TGTGCCAGCAGCTTACAGGGTCTGGGCACTGAAGCTTTCTTT. J is TRBJ1-1 and V is TRBV7-3; D perhaps matches TRBD1 (5 bases). The V end lost 2 bases, the J end lost 4 bases, and 11 bases lay between the germline ends. The CDR3 spans 14 residues. Per germline, CDR1 SGHTA and CDR2 FQGTGA. Together with reference TRBV7-3 and TRBJ1-1, the CDR3 gives the full variable domain: GAGVSQTPSNKVTEKGKYVELRCDPISGHTALYWYRQSLGQGPEFLIYFQGTGAADDSGLPNDRFFAVRPEGSVSTLKIQRTERGDSAVYLCASSLQGLGTEAFFGQGTRLTVV.

The chain uses TRBV6-5 and TRBJ1-2; no reliable D call. The CDR3 loop spans 12 amino acids. Trimming pared 6 bases from V and 5 bases from J, leaving 10 bases between. The germline gives CDR1 MNHEY, CDR2 SVGAGI. CDR3 in DNA: TGTGCCAGCAGGGATTCGGGGTATGGCTACACCTTC. It is translated as CASRDSGYGYTF.

The chain carries TRBV7-2 and TRBJ1-5; possible D gene TRBD1, 5 bases. This CDR3 comprises 11 residues. Trimming stripped 5 bases from V and 9 bases from J, with 8 bases between. Germline values: CDR1 SGHTA, CDR2 FQGNSA. CDR3 bases: TGTGCCAGCAGCCCCGGGGGGCCCCAGCATTTT. It is translated as CASSPGGPQHF.

The rearrangement links TRBV10-3 to TRBJ2-3; 11 nucleotides align to TRBD1. The CDR3 covers 16 residues. Germline values: CDR1 ENHRY, CDR2 SYGVKD. J lost 5 bases, V lost 6 bases, and 10 bases had no gene match. The CDR3 loop is CAIRGDRGFFRDTQYF. The CDR3 DNA sequence: TGTGCCATCAGGGGGGACAGGGGGTTTTTTCGAGATACGCAGTATTTT.

This clone was recorded many times. The chain uses TRBV7-2 and TRBJ1-5, with D hard to call. Germline CDR1 SGHTA, CDR2 FQGNSA. This CDR3 is 15 amino acids long. V was trimmed by 1 base and J by 4 bases, leaving 11 bases between them. The CDR3 sequence: CASSLGQLENQPQHF. The CDR3 DNA is TGTGCCAGCAGCTTAGGTCAGTTGGAGAATCAGCCCCAGCATTTT. Full variable domain (rest looked up from reference TRBV7-2 and TRBJ1-5): GAGVSQSPSNKVTEKGKDVELRCDPISGHTALYWYRQSLGQGLEFLIYFQGNSAPDKSGLPSDRFSAERTGGSVSTLTIQRTQQEDSAVYLCASSLGQLENQPQHFGDGTRLSIL.

This clone was observed a handful of times. This sequence joins TRBV5-8 and TRBJ1-4; D is undetermined. The germline V gene encodes CDR1 SGHTS and CDR2 YDEGEE. CDR3 length: 13 amino acids. V was cut by 7 bases and J by 3 bases, with 10 bases left in between. The CDR3 bases are TGTGCCAGCGACTCTCAGGCTAATGAAAAACTGTTTTTT. Residues: CASDSQANEKLFF.

V gene TRBV7-8 combines with J gene TRBJ2-1; D unresolved. Trimming took off 1 base at V and 5 bases at J, with 12 bases between the two ends. From germline, CDR1 is SGHVS and CDR2 FQNEAQ. The CDR3 is 15 amino acids. DNA of the CDR3: TGTGCCAGCAGCTTAGGTTCGGCGTCCGACAATGAGCAGTTCTTC. Translation: CASSLGSASDNEQFF.

This clone has a single count. The V and J genes are TRBV4-2 and TRBJ2-3, with TRBD2 matching over 9 bases. Per the germline V gene, CDR1 is LGHNA and CDR2 is YNFKEQ. The V and J ends lost 0 bases and 2 bases, in that order; junction bases with no gene match: 9. The CDR3 is 18 residues long. CDR3 sequence reads: CASSQESQASGDTDTQYF. The DNA of the CDR3 is TGTGCCAGCAGCCAAGAGTCACAGGCTAGCGGGGACACAGATACGCAGTATTTT.

The CDR3 coding sequence is TGTGCCAGCAGTAAGGACAGTCAGAACTATGGCTACACCTTC. Protein product: CASSKDSQNYGYTF. The chain combines TRBV6-5 with TRBJ1-2; maybe TRBD1 (6 bases). V was pared by 5 bases and J by 2 bases, with 12 bases between. The germline V gene has CDR1 MNHEY and CDR2 SVGAGI. This CDR3 region has 14 residues.

The chain uses TRBV27 and TRBJ2-7; tentatively, D is TRBD1 (5 bases). Trimming took 6 bases from V and 5 from J, leaving 32 bases between them. The germline V gene encodes CDR1 MNHEY and CDR2 SMNVEV (reference sequence). The CDR3 runs to 19 residues. The CDR3 sequence is CASRPPRGARPFTWDEQYF. The CDR3 DNA sequence: TGTGCCAGCAGACCTCCTCGTGGGGCCCGGCCCTTTACTTGGGACGAGCAGTACTTC.

This clone was seen only a few times. The J gene is TRBJ2-7, the V gene TRBV7-8; no clear D gene. V dropped 3 bases and J dropped 1 base, with 4 bases sitting between them. Germline V CDR1 and CDR2: SGHVS, FQNEAQ. The CDR3 is 12 amino acids. In DNA, the CDR3 is TGTGCCAGCAGCTTTGGTTCCTACGAGCAGTACTTC. Its protein is CASSFGSYEQYF. Full variable domain (rest looked up from reference TRBV7-8 and TRBJ2-7): GAGVSQSPRYKVAKRGQDVALRCDPISGHVSLFWYQQALGQGPEFLTYFQNEAQLDKSGLPSDRFFAERPEGSVSTLKIQRTQQEDSAVYLCASSFGSYEQYFGPGTRLTVT.

This clone was counted between two and nine times. The CDR3 sequence is CASSSVGGRDEKLFF. CDR3 bases: TGTGCCAGCTCATCCGTCGGGGGCAGAGATGAAAAACTGTTTTTT. This chain uses TRBV18 with TRBJ1-4, with a possible D match to TRBD1 (6 bases). Germline CDR1 is KGHSH and CDR2 is LQKENI. Trimming took 5 bases from V and 6 from J, leaving 16 bases between them. The length of the CDR3 is 15 residues.

This clone was picked up a small number of times. The chain has TRBV14 and TRBJ1-2, with D unresolved. Trimming left V 4 bases short and J 4 bases short, with 13 bases between. Germline V gives CDR1 SGHDN, CDR2 FVKESK. There are 14 residues in the CDR3. The CDR3 is CASSPTNAPYGYTF. The CDR3 region has the DNA TGTGCCAGCAGCCCCACAAACGCTCCCTATGGCTACACCTTC.

This sequence joins TRBV28 and TRBJ1-6, with D possibly being TRBD1 (5 bases). The germline V and J ends were trimmed by 5 bases and 3 bases, with 14 bases remaining between them. The germline CDR1 and CDR2 sequences are MDHEN and SYDVKM. The CDR3 length is 16 residues. The CDR3 loop is CASSQKGRYYNSPLHF. DNA for the CDR3: TGTGCCAGCAGTCAGAAGGGACGGTACTATAATTCACCCCTCCACTTT.

The rearrangement joins TRBV20-1 to TRBJ2-7; no clear D. The V end was cut by 6 bases, the J end by 6 bases, with 12 bases between. This CDR3 comprises 11 residues. Germline assignment: CDR1 DFQATT and CDR2 SNEGSKA (reference sequence). The CDR3 sequence: CSAATEAEQYF. CDR3 DNA: TGCAGTGCCGCTACTGAAGCCGAGCAGTACTTC.

This clone was detected a few times. The rearrangement uses TRBV9 and TRBJ2-1; 10 nucleotides align to TRBD2. The V segment lost 4 bases and the J segment 8 bases; nucleotides outside the gene matches: 12. The length of the CDR3 is 16 residues. CDR1 is SGDLS and CDR2 is YYNGEE in the germline V gene. CDR3 in DNA: TGTGCCAGCAGCCTTGGTGGACTAGCGGCTTTGGATGAGCAGTTCTTC. This sequence encodes CASSLGGLAALDEQFF.

A few counts support this clone. The chain recombines TRBV27 with TRBJ2-5; D not certain. The CDR3 contains 13 residues. V lost 6 bases, J lost 0 bases, and 8 bases lay in between. Looked up from germline, CDR1 is MNHEY and CDR2 is SMNVEV (reference sequence). The CDR3 region is CASRYINQETQYF. The CDR3 nucleotides are TGTGCCAGCAGATACATCAACCAAGAGACCCAGTACTTC.

The CDR3 reads CASSYLQEPGELFF. CDR3 nucleotide sequence: TGTGCCAGCAGTTACCTTCAGGAACCCGGGGAGCTGTTTTTT. The chain links TRBV6-5 to TRBJ2-2; D gene uncertain. The germline CDR1 and CDR2 sequences are MNHEY and SVGAGI. The ends were cut back, 2 bases at V and 6 bases at J, with 10 bases in the middle. This CDR3 has 14 amino acids.

V is TRBV7-2 and J is TRBJ2-1; D might be TRBD1 or TRBD2, each matching 5 bases. Germline values: CDR1 SGHTA, CDR2 FQGNSA. The germline V and J ends were trimmed by 5 bases and 5 bases, with 10 bases remaining between them. There are 13 residues in the CDR3. Here the CDR3 reads CASSLGPDNEQFF. The CDR3 DNA follows: TGTGCCAGCAGCCTGGGACCAGACAATGAGCAGTTCTTC.

A few counts support this clone. The chain recombines TRBV5-6 with TRBJ1-3; D unclear. The CDR3 sequence is 16 residues long. Per germline, CDR1 SGHDT and CDR2 YYEEEE. Trimming took off 3 bases at V and 0 bases at J, with 13 bases between the two ends. The CDR3 is CASSYGPGNSGNTIYF. CDR3 DNA sequence: TGTGCCAGCAGCTATGGTCCAGGAAACTCTGGAAACACCATATATTTT.

Turning to this clone: Distinct nucleotide sequences in the sample also encode this CDR3. The V and J genes are TRBV18 and TRBJ2-3; the D is unclear. V was trimmed by 6 bases and J by 2 bases, leaving 6 bases between them. The germline V gene encodes CDR1 KGHSH and CDR2 LQKENI. The CDR3 has 12 residues. The CDR3 loop is CASSPSTDTQYF. Here the CDR3 DNA reads TGTGCCAGCTCCCCCTCCACAGATACGCAGTATTTT. The variable domain in full, completed from reference TRBV18 and TRBJ2-3, reads NAGVMQNPRHLVRRRGQEARLRCSPMKGHSHVYWYRQLPEEGLKFMVYLQKENIIDESGMPKERFSAEFPKEGPSILRIQQVVRGDSAAYFCASSPSTDTQYFGPGTRLTVL.

The CDR3 region has the DNA TGTGCCAACTACTTGCAAGGAGGAGATACGCAGTATTTT. The encoded protein is CANYLQGGDTQYF. The chain is built from TRBV7-9 and TRBJ2-3, with D perhaps matching TRBD2 (5 bases). V was cut by 10 bases and J by 5 bases, with 16 bases left in between. CDR1 SEHNR and CDR2 FQNEAQ come from the germline V gene (reference sequence). This CDR3 is built from 13 residues.

The rearrangement uses TRBV7-3 and TRBJ1-2; D is undetermined. From germline, CDR1 is SGHTA and CDR2 FQGTGA. CDR3 size: 13 residues. Trimming removed 6 bases at V and 0 bases at J, with 8 bases between. The CDR3 reads CASSSDTNYGYTF. CDR3 coding DNA: TGTGCCAGCAGTTCCGACACTAACTATGGCTACACCTTC.

The CDR3 nucleotides are TGTGCCACCAGCAGAGATTGGGGCGGTAGCAATCAGCCCCAGCATTTT. It yields the protein CATSRDWGGSNQPQHF. The chain links TRBV15 to TRBJ1-5; D is perhaps TRBD1 (5 bases). CDR1 is LNHNV and CDR2 is YYDKDF in the germline V gene (reference sequence). The CDR3 runs 16 residues. V dropped 0 bases and J dropped 0 bases, with 9 bases sitting between them.

V gene TRBV9 combines with J gene TRBJ2-1; no firm D call. Germline V gene lookup returns CDR1 SGDLS and CDR2 YYNGEE. The V end was cut by 0 bases, the J end by 7 bases, with 17 bases between. This CDR3 spans 16 amino acids. The CDR3 loop reads CASSVDGSYLQNEQFF. The CDR3 nucleotides read TGTGCCAGCAGCGTAGACGGCAGTTACCTCCAAAATGAGCAGTTCTTC.

The J gene is TRBJ1-1, the V gene TRBV7-9; D remains ambiguous. Trimming took 3 bases from V and 1 from J, leaving 9 bases between them. The CDR3 is made up of 14 amino acids. CDR1 SEHNR and CDR2 FQNEAQ come from the germline V gene (reference sequence). For the CDR3, the DNA is TGTGCCAGCAGCTTCGGTGGTTGGAACACTGAAGCTTTCTTT. The encoded protein is CASSFGGWNTEAFF.

This clone came up a few times. This chain joins TRBV2 and TRBJ1-3, with D hard to call. Trimming shortened V by 6 bases and J by 0 bases, and 9 bases separated the two germline ends. The CDR3 is made up of 14 amino acids. Germline V gives CDR1 SNHLY, CDR2 FYNNEI. CDR3 in amino acids: CASRGRVSGNTIYF. The CDR3 bases are TGTGCCAGCAGGGGAAGGGTCTCTGGAAACACCATATATTTT.